Below are 6 T cell receptor beta chains sequenced from a single sample in a study of CD8+CD57+ T cells in acquired aplastic anemia. TCR beta VDJ and CDR3 were profiled, and genomic DNA was the template. In TCRdb, the reads were re-called with MiXCR into one record per CDR3 protein. This sample carries 60,000 to 75,000 distinct CDR3 sequences, over 45% of them seen once, and the ten largest clones take roughly 2.5%. The sequenced sample was sorted CD4+, CD8+, or CD8+CD57+ T cells (not recorded which) from PBMCs. The source is a human donor in good health, serving as a control.

The table lists this clonotype with many counts. This chain joins TRBV19 and TRBJ2-3, with D uncertain. The CDR3 sequence is 16 residues long. Germline V CDR1 and CDR2: LNHDA, SQIVND (reference sequence). With 3 bases removed from V and 2 bases from J, the gap between germline ends came to 15 bases. The CDR3 loop reads CASSMGLGQATDTQYF. The DNA for the CDR3 is TGTGCCAGTAGTATGGGTCTCGGGCAAGCCACAGATACGCAGTATTTT.

In its sample, this clonotype was seen many times. The chain employs TRBV6-5 and TRBJ1-2; 7 bases fit TRBD1. Trimming at V came to 4 bases and at J to 5 bases, leaving 10 bases not matched to a gene. Germline V gives CDR1 MNHEY, CDR2 SVGAGI. The CDR3 loop spans 15 amino acids. CDR3: CASSFVQGQGYGYTF. CDR3 nucleotides: TGTGCCAGCAGTTTCGTACAGGGGCAGGGGTATGGCTACACCTTC.

This clonotype was recorded at least ten times. CDR3 DNA sequence: TGTGCCAGTAGTATTTCTTGGGGGACAGGGACAGGGGTTAATGAAAAACTGTTTTTT. Protein product: CASSISWGTGTGVNEKLFF. V gene TRBV19 combines with J gene TRBJ1-4, with 10 bases matching TRBD1. CDR3 length: 19 amino acids. V was pared by 3 bases and J by 4 bases, with 14 bases of the junction left unmatched. The germline V gene has CDR1 LNHDA and CDR2 SQIVND (reference sequence).

This sequence joins TRBV19 and TRBJ2-7, with 7 bases identical to TRBD1. The junction had 7 bases not matched to a gene; V was cut back by 9 bases and J by 2 bases. Per germline, CDR1 LNHDA and CDR2 SQIVND (reference sequence). The CDR3 loop spans 13 amino acids. This CDR3 is CASRAGTAYEQYF. The CDR3, as DNA: TGTGCCAGCAGAGCCGGGACAGCCTACGAGCAGTACTTC.

The chain employs TRBV15 and TRBJ2-3; 10 bases match TRBD2. V shed 0 bases, J shed 5 bases, and the junction held 8 bases outside the gene matches. The CDR3 totals 17 residues. The germline CDR1 and CDR2 sequences are LNHNV and YYDKDF (reference sequence). CDR3 protein: CATSRERTSGLRDTQYF. The DNA for the CDR3 is TGTGCCACCAGCAGAGAAAGGACTAGCGGATTAAGAGATACGCAGTATTTT.

The sample holds one count of this clonotype. The V gene is TRBV20-1, the J gene TRBJ1-1; 7 bases match TRBD1. V dropped 7 bases and J dropped 5; count of bases not matched to a gene: 7. This CDR3 region has 12 residues. Germline V CDR1 and CDR2: DFQATT, SNEGSKA (reference sequence). The CDR3 bases are TGCAGTGTCCCTACCAGGGGGACTGAAGCTTTCTTT. It specifies CSVPTRGTEAFF.